The 10 T cell receptor beta chains given below trace back to one sample, sequenced in a study of T-cell memory formation after mild COVID-19. Each CDR3 protein is one row after TCRdb ran MiXCR on the 5' RACE reads. Among some 330,000 distinct CDR3 sequences listed, 20% to 25% were seen once. The material sequenced was PBMCs or a T cell subset sorted from them (not recorded which). All receptors come from an adult woman who had mild COVID-19 (a few samples of this study predate the infection). Cell type and time point are not known.

Written as DNA, the CDR3 is TGTGCCACCAGTGATTTAGAGACCCAGTACTTC. Protein sequence: CATSDLETQYF. V is TRBV24-1 and J is TRBJ2-5; D is undetermined. CDR3 size: 11 residues. Germline CDR1 reads KGHDR; CDR2 reads SFDVKD. V was cut by 1 base and J by 4 bases, with 0 bases left in between.

This clonotype occurred a few times. The rearrangement joins TRBV19 to TRBJ2-1; TRBD2 matches at 8 bases. J was trimmed by 5 bases and V by 4 bases; bases with no gene match: 10. The CDR3 extends over 16 amino acids. CDR1 is LNHDA, CDR2 SQIVND, per germline (reference sequence). In DNA form, the CDR3 reads TGTGCCAGTAGTAGGGAAGCGGGAGTGGGGCACAATGAGCAGTTCTTC. It yields the protein CASSREAGVGHNEQFF.

In this sample, this clonotype turned up a few times. The chain links TRBV4-1 to TRBJ2-3, with TRBD2 matching 10 bases. The V gene end was trimmed by 0 bases and the J gene end by 5 bases; junction bases not matched to a gene: 8. The germline CDR1 and CDR2 sequences are MGHRA and YSYEKL. CDR3 length: 17 amino acids. This chain's CDR3 is CASSQEKSGGALDTQYF. The CDR3 nucleotides read TGCGCCAGCAGCCAAGAGAAAAGCGGGGGGGCATTAGATACGCAGTATTTT.

This sequence joins TRBV24-1 and TRBJ2-7; the D gene is possibly TRBD1 (5 bases). The CDR3 has 13 residues. Trimming left V 6 bases short and J 3 bases short, with 11 bases between. CDR1 and CDR2 from the germline V gene are KGHDR and SFDVKD. CDR3 in DNA: TGTGCCACCAGTTCAGGCCAGGGCTACGAGCAGTACTTC. This codes for CATSSGQGYEQYF.

The chain is built from TRBV3-1 and TRBJ2-1; 8 bases line up with TRBD2. Germline values: CDR1 LGHDT, CDR2 YNNKEL (reference sequence). V lost 4 bases to trimming and J lost 3 bases; unmatched junction nucleotides: 8. The length of the CDR3 is 16 residues. The CDR3 bases are TGTGCCAGCAGCCTCCTGGGACTAGGCCTCTACAATGAGCAGTTCTTC. Its translation is CASSLLGLGLYNEQFF.

The table lists this clonotype with a few counts. The chain employs TRBV4-2 and TRBJ2-4, with D perhaps matching TRBD1 (7 bases). V was shortened by 0 bases and J by 0 bases, with 15 bases between the two germline ends. The CDR3 is 18 residues long. Germline values: CDR1 LGHNA, CDR2 YNFKEQ. For the CDR3, the DNA is TGTGCCAGCAGCCAAGAGGGGGGACAGAAGCTAGCCAAAAACATTCAGTACTTC. This translates into CASSQEGGQKLAKNIQYF.

This clonotype occurred a few times. CDR3 DNA sequence: TGTGCCACCAGTGAGGGGGGGGCTAGGGGAAGGAACACTGAAGCTTTCTTT. It specifies CATSEGGARGRNTEAFF. The chain combines TRBV24-1 with TRBJ1-1, with D possibly TRBD1 on 6 matching bases. The CDR3 sequence is 17 residues long. V was cut by 4 bases and J by 1 base, with 18 bases left in between. Per germline, CDR1 KGHDR and CDR2 SFDVKD.

In this sample, this clonotype turned up a few times. The chain joins TRBV29-1 to TRBJ2-3, with D perhaps TRBD1 or TRBD2 (5 bases each). Per the germline V gene, CDR1 is SQVTM and CDR2 is ANQGSEA. This CDR3 comprises 13 residues. Between the trimmed V and J ends, which lost 7 bases and 1 base, there was a span of 12 bases. For the CDR3, the DNA is TGCAGCGGGATACTAGGGGGCACAGATACGCAGTATTTT. Its protein is CSGILGGTDTQYF.

The chain couples TRBV29-1 to TRBJ2-3; 11 bases are a match to TRBD2. Germline assignment: CDR1 SQVTM and CDR2 ANQGSEA. V lost 4 bases, J lost 4 bases, and 4 bases stayed unmatched. The CDR3 consists of 14 residues. DNA for the CDR3: TGCAGCGTTGTAGCGGGAGGGCTCGCAGATACGCAGTATTTT. Residues: CSVVAGGLADTQYF.

The chain combines TRBV14 with TRBJ1-2; D not certain. Germline V gene lookup returns CDR1 SGHDN and CDR2 FVKESK. The CDR3 runs to 15 residues. Trimming took off 0 bases at V and 7 bases at J, with 15 bases between the two ends. For the CDR3, the DNA is TGTGCCAGCAGCCAAGACGTCGGGATGGTCGGTGGCTACACCTTC. It is translated as CASSQDVGMVGGYTF.